A single sample is the source of the 28 T cell receptor beta chains below, sequenced in a study of blood T cell repertoires in COVID-19. Sequencing used immunoSEQ multiplex PCR; TCRdb keeps in-frame clones, though not all of them. The sample lists about 200,000 clones, more than 80% seen once, with 0.53% in the top ten. Sequences were obtained from peripheral blood. Receptors originate from a man aged 45 to 65 with acute or convalescent COVID-19.

This clone was recorded once. The chain is built from TRBV18 and TRBJ2-5; D remains unclear. The CDR3 spans 13 residues. The ends were cut back, 2 bases at V and 2 bases at J, with 6 bases in the middle. Germline V lookup: CDR1 KGHSH, CDR2 LQKENI. Here the CDR3 reads CASSPKTQETQYF. CDR3 DNA sequence: TGTGCCAGCTCACCAAAGACACAAGAGACCCAGTACTTC.

This chain connects TRBV4-1 to TRBJ1-5; tentatively, D is TRBD1 (5 bases). V was trimmed by 1 base and J by 0 bases, leaving 13 bases between them. The length of the CDR3 is 17 residues. The germline CDR1 and CDR2 sequences are MGHRA and YSYEKL. CDR3 protein: CASSQGRARNSNQPQHF. CDR3 DNA: TGCGCCAGCAGCCAAGGCAGGGCTCGGAATAGCAATCAGCCCCAGCATTTT.

The chain combines TRBV5-4 with TRBJ1-6; D perhaps matches TRBD1 (6 bases). Germline V lookup: CDR1 SGHNT, CDR2 YYREEE (reference sequence). This CDR3 comprises 19 residues. The V and J ends lost 2 bases and 0 bases respectively, with 18 bases between them. The CDR3 region is CASSFGATGLSSYNSPLHF. In DNA form, the CDR3 reads TGTGCCAGCAGCTTTGGGGCAACAGGGCTTTCCTCCTATAATTCACCCCTCCACTTT.

The chain carries TRBV20-1 and TRBJ1-5; 10 nucleotides agree with TRBD1. CDR1 is DFQATT and CDR2 is SNEGSKA in the germline V gene (reference sequence). Trimming removed 5 bases from V and 5 bases from J; junction bases left unmatched: 9. This CDR3 is built from 15 residues. DNA for the CDR3: TGCAGTGCTCGTGCCGGGACAGGGGCCCATCAGCCCCAGCATTTT. Translation: CSARAGTGAHQPQHF.

The rearrangement joins TRBV7-8 to TRBJ1-5; weak D call: TRBD1 (5 bases). CDR1 is SGHVS and CDR2 is FQNEAQ in the germline V gene. The V and J ends lost 4 bases and 2 bases respectively, with 15 bases between them. The CDR3 is 16 residues long. Here the CDR3 reads CASSSGAGGRNQPQHF. CDR3 bases: TGTGCCAGCAGCTCCGGGGCGGGGGGTCGCAATCAGCCCCAGCATTTT.

The J gene is TRBJ2-7, the V gene TRBV6-6, with 9 bases matching TRBD1. The CDR3 runs to 13 residues. The V gene's germline CDR1 is MNHNY and CDR2 SVGAGI (reference sequence). Unmatched junction bases numbered 7, after V lost 6 bases and J lost 7 bases. CDR3: CASRPGTGYEQYF. The CDR3 DNA reads TGTGCCAGCAGGCCCGGGACAGGGTATGAGCAGTACTTC.

This sequence joins TRBV18 and TRBJ2-3; possible D gene TRBD2, 6 bases. Germline V gene lookup returns CDR1 KGHSH and CDR2 LQKENI. Trimming cost V 0 bases and J 0 bases, with 13 bases left between them. The length of the CDR3 is 17 residues. CDR3 nucleotides: TGTGCCAGCTCACCACCCTGGAGCGGGCCGAGCACAGATACGCAGTATTTT. It specifies CASSPPWSGPSTDTQYF.

The rearrangement links TRBV19 to TRBJ1-2, with a tentative D call TRBD1 (5 bases). The germline gives CDR1 LNHDA, CDR2 SQIVND (reference sequence). V lost 5 bases, J lost 4 bases, and 17 bases lay in between. The CDR3 totals 15 residues. The CDR3 nucleotides read TGTGCCAGTAGTCCGCGTTGGGGGGGAACCTATGGCTACACCTTC. The encoded protein is CASSPRWGGTYGYTF. The full variable domain, its missing parts supplied by reference TRBV19 and TRBJ1-2, is DGGITQSPKYLFRKEGQNVTLSCEQNLNHDAMYWYRQDPGQGLRLIYYSQIVNDFQKGDIAEGYSVSREKKESFPLTVTSAQKNPTAFYLCASSPRWGGTYGYTFGSGTRLTVV.

The chain is built from TRBV29-1 and TRBJ2-7, with D possibly matching TRBD1 (5 bases). Germline values: CDR1 SQVTM, CDR2 ANQGSEA. V was pared by 4 bases and J by 6 bases, with 7 bases between. The CDR3 has 10 residues. In DNA form, the CDR3 reads TGCAGCGTTGTTGGGGCCGAGCAGTACTTC. Translated, it gives CSVVGAEQYF.

CDR3 nucleotide sequence: TGTGCCAGCAGTGGAGGGTGGGAGACCCAGTACTTC. Protein product: CASSGGWETQYF. The chain couples TRBV2 to TRBJ2-5; tentative D call: TRBD2 (5 bases). Trimming took off 4 bases at V and 5 bases at J, with 8 bases between the two ends. Germline CDR1 SNHLY, CDR2 FYNNEI. The CDR3 is made up of 12 amino acids.

This chain links TRBV4-2 with TRBJ2-2; 7 nucleotides match TRBD2. The ends lost 3 bases at V and 3 bases at J; junction bases unmatched: 13. Germline values: CDR1 LGHNA, CDR2 YNFKEQ. The CDR3 loop spans 18 amino acids. The CDR3 sequence is CASSHALWGGDHTGELFF. The CDR3 nucleotides are TGTGCCAGCAGCCACGCCCTTTGGGGGGGGGATCACACCGGGGAGCTGTTTTTT.

A word on this clone: A junction boundary mismatches the germline segment, possibly from a read error. The rearrangement links TRBV5-6 to TRBJ2-1, with D perhaps matching TRBD1 (5 bases). This CDR3 spans 13 amino acids. CDR1 is SGHDT, CDR2 YYEEEE, per germline. CDR3 bases: TGTGCCAGCAGCTTGTGGCAGCAGGGTCTATCCCTCTTC. It is translated as CASSLWQQGLSLF.

This sequence joins TRBV27 and TRBJ2-5; TRBD2 might be the D (5 bases). This CDR3 comprises 18 residues. Germline CDR1 reads MNHEY; CDR2 reads SMNVEV (reference sequence). V was cut by 0 bases and J by 2 bases, with 19 bases left in between. The DNA of the CDR3 is TGTGCCAGCAGTTTATCTTGGGTGGGAACCGGGGTTCAAGAGACCCAGTACTTC. This gives the protein CASSLSWVGTGVQETQYF.

The genes are TRBV18 and TRBJ2-7, with 13 bases identical to TRBD2. Germline CDR1 is KGHSH and CDR2 is LQKENI. This CDR3 is 15 amino acids long. V gave up 5 bases and J gave up 5 bases; unmatched junction bases: 6. CDR3 loop: CASSNGLAGENEQYF. CDR3 DNA sequence: TGTGCCAGCTCAAACGGACTAGCGGGAGAGAACGAGCAGTACTTC.

The chain combines TRBV18 with TRBJ1-4; D is perhaps TRBD1 (5 bases). CDR3 length: 14 amino acids. Trimming removed 5 bases from V and 10 bases from J, with 17 bases in between. The germline V gene encodes CDR1 KGHSH and CDR2 LQKENI. CDR3 sequence (DNA): TGTGCCAGCTCATCGGCCCAACAGGCGCGAAAACTGTTTTTT. Translated, it gives CASSSAQQARKLFF.

The chain employs TRBV21-1 and TRBJ1-5; the table gives TRBD1 as D, unverified against the DNA. TRBV21-1 is noted as a pseudogene. CDR3 length: 14 amino acids. The CDR3 DNA reads as TGTGCCAGCACCCACAGGGGGCGTCGACAGCCCCAGCATTTT. Protein sequence: CASTHRGRRQPQHF.

The chain employs TRBV6-5 and TRBJ2-7; TRBD2 might be the D (6 bases). With 8 bases removed from V and 0 bases from J, the gap between germline ends came to 11 bases. Germline CDR1 and CDR2: MNHEY and SVGAGI. CDR3 size: 13 residues. Written as DNA, the CDR3 is TGTGCCAGCGGGCGGGGACCCTCCTACGAGCAGTACTTC. It codes for CASGRGPSYEQYF.

The V call is TRBV4-1, the J call TRBJ1-4; 7 positions match TRBD1. This CDR3 contains 17 residues. CDR1 is MGHRA, CDR2 YSYEKL, per germline. V was clipped by 0 bases and J by 5 bases; unmatched bases: 9. The CDR3 DNA is TGCGCCAGCAGCCAAGACTGGCCCGACAGGGTAAATGAAAAACTGTTTTTT. Protein: CASSQDWPDRVNEKLFF.

The V gene is TRBV6-5, the J gene TRBJ1-4, with D perhaps TRBD1 (5 bases). The CDR3 loop spans 14 amino acids. CDR1 and CDR2 (germline): MNHEY, SVGAGI. V dropped 7 bases and J dropped 0 bases, with 9 bases sitting between them. CDR3 in amino acids: CASIPTATNEKLFF. In nucleotides, the CDR3 is TGTGCCAGCATCCCGACAGCAACTAATGAAAAACTGTTTTTT.

V and J are TRBV7-9 and TRBJ2-7; no firm D call. There are 12 residues in the CDR3. Germline assignment: CDR1 SEHNR and CDR2 FQNEAQ (reference sequence). Trimming took off 2 bases at V and 3 bases at J, with 5 bases between the two ends. CDR3 protein: CASSLISYEQYF. The CDR3 DNA reads as TGTGCCAGCAGCTTAATTAGCTACGAGCAGTACTTC. The whole variable domain, filled in from reference TRBV7-9 and TRBJ2-7, reads DTGVSQNPRHKITKRGQNVTFRCDPISEHNRLYWYRQTLGQGPEFLTYFQNEAQLEKSRLLSDRFSAERPKGSFSTLEIQRTEQGDSAMYLCASSLISYEQYFGPGTRLTVT.

The CDR3: CASGPRADRAFGYGYTF. CDR3 nucleotide sequence: TGTGCCAGCGGACCTAGGGCGGACAGGGCGTTTGGCTATGGCTACACCTTC. The chain is built from TRBV11-2 and TRBJ1-2; TRBD1 agrees at 8 bases. This CDR3 contains 17 residues. J was trimmed by 4 bases and V by 8 bases; bases with no gene match: 18. CDR1 is SGHAT and CDR2 is FQNNGV in the germline V gene.

The chain couples TRBV29-1 to TRBJ2-1, with 7 bases lining up with TRBD2. CDR3 length: 14 residues. The V and J ends lost 4 bases and 3 bases, in that order; junction bases with no gene match: 6. Germline V lookup: CDR1 SQVTM, CDR2 ANQGSEA. CDR3 residues: CSVGSGGGYNEQFF. In DNA form, the CDR3 reads TGCAGCGTTGGATCGGGGGGAGGCTACAATGAGCAGTTCTTC.

The rearrangement links TRBV10-3 to TRBJ2-2, with D perhaps TRBD1 (6 bases). The CDR3 has 13 amino acids. Germline V lookup: CDR1 ENHRY, CDR2 SYGVKD. Trimming shortened V by 6 bases and J by 4 bases, and 9 bases separated the two germline ends. The CDR3 coding sequence is TGTGCCATCAGCGACAGGACCACCGGGGAGCTGTTTTTT. Its translation: CAISDRTTGELFF.

V and J are TRBV19 and TRBJ1-2; D unresolved. V lost 1 base to trimming and J lost 2 bases, with 8 bases between them. CDR1 and CDR2 (germline): LNHDA, SQIVND (reference sequence). The CDR3 consists of 14 residues. This CDR3 is CASSIGRGNYGYTF. The CDR3 nucleotides are TGTGCCAGTAGTATAGGAAGAGGGAACTATGGCTACACCTTC.

The V and J genes are TRBV19 and TRBJ2-7; D gene uncertain. Deletions cut 3 bases from V and 2 bases from J, with 8 bases between. Germline V CDR1 and CDR2: LNHDA, SQIVND (reference sequence). The CDR3 is 13 residues long. The CDR3, as DNA: TGTGCCAGTAGTATGGAGCTAACCTACGAGCAGTACTTC. Translating gives CASSMELTYEQYF.

This sequence joins TRBV21-1 and TRBJ2-2; the D call in the table, TRBD1, was not verified against the DNA. TRBV21-1 is tagged as a pseudogene. The CDR3 contains 16 residues. This chain's CDR3 is CASSKRRQGGTGELFF. CDR3 DNA sequence: TGTGCCAGCAGCAAAAGGCGACAGGGAGGTACCGGGGAGCTGTTTTTT.

The chain links TRBV6-5 to TRBJ1-6; 7 bases align to TRBD1. This CDR3 is built from 16 residues. J lost 6 bases, V lost 2 bases, and 7 bases had no gene match. Per the germline V gene, CDR1 is MNHEY and CDR2 is SVGAGI. In nucleotides, the CDR3 is TGTGCCAGCAGTTACGGGACAGCTTGGAGTAATTCACCCCTCCACTTT. The encoded protein is CASSYGTAWSNSPLHF.

V gene TRBV3-1 (or the pseudogene TRBV3-2) combines with J gene TRBJ2-7; 13 bases align to TRBD2. Unmatched junction bases numbered 4, after V lost 4 bases and J lost 1 base. The germline CDR1 and CDR2 sequences are LGHDT and YNNKEL (reference sequence). The length of the CDR3 is 16 residues. The CDR3 region is CASSPTSGRKSYEQYF. The CDR3 nucleotides are TGTGCCAGCAGCCCGACTAGCGGGAGGAAGTCCTACGAGCAGTACTTC.